This is a list of T cell receptor beta chains from one sample in a study of regulatory T cells in long-lasting Graves disease. TCRdb reprocessed the multiplex PCR reads via MiXCR and lists one record per CDR3 protein. The table records some 320,000 distinct CDR3 sequences, roughly 18% of them present only once. This material consisted of peripheral blood mononuclear cells (PBMCs), taken at new diagnosis, from a patient treated with antithyroid drugs. The source is a female donor with Graves disease. Both conserved end residues are part of each CDR3. D genes are given only for firm matches. Clone size, where shown, is once, few, many, or a class for clones that have expanded.

abundance: many; j_gene: TRBJ2-7; d_gene: TRBD2; v_gene: TRBV12-3/TRBV12-4; CDR3aa: CASSSSGLAEEQYF; CDR3nt: TGTGCCAGCAGTTCTAGCGGACTAGCGGAAGAGCAGTACTTC
abundance: -; j_gene: TRBJ2-1; d_gene: TRBD2; v_gene: TRBV6-1; CDR3aa: CASSTLAGAPSYNEQFF; CDR3nt: TGTGCCAGCAGTACCCTAGCGGGAGCCCCCTCCTACAATGAGCAGTTCTTC
abundance: many; j_gene: TRBJ2-7; d_gene: -; v_gene: TRBV20-1; CDR3aa: CSAKENSYEQYF; CDR3nt: TGCAGTGCTAAGGAGAACTCCTACGAGCAGTACTTC
abundance: many; j_gene: TRBJ2-5; d_gene: TRBD2; v_gene: TRBV7-9; CDR3aa: CASSLPSGSPQETQYF; CDR3nt: TGTGCCAGCAGCTTACCTAGCGGGAGCCCACAAGAGACCCAGTACTTC
abundance: many; j_gene: TRBJ2-1; d_gene: -; v_gene: TRBV5-1; CDR3aa: CASSLGGSHSYNEQFF; CDR3nt: TGCGCCAGCAGCTTGGGGGGTAGTCACTCCTACAATGAGCAGTTCTTC
abundance: few; j_gene: TRBJ2-4; d_gene: -; v_gene: TRBV12-3/TRBV12-4; CDR3aa: CASSLPRTGSLAKNIQYF; CDR3nt: TGTGCCAGCAGTTTACCCCGAACAGGGTCCCTAGCCAAAAACATTCAGTACTTC
abundance: many; j_gene: TRBJ1-2; d_gene: -; v_gene: TRBV12-3/TRBV12-4; CDR3aa: CASSITGTPYGYTF; CDR3nt: TGTGCCAGCAGTATCACAGGGACGCCCTATGGCTACACCTTC
abundance: many; j_gene: TRBJ2-1; d_gene: TRBD2; v_gene: TRBV2; CDR3aa: CASRETGTSDIQFF; CDR3nt: TGTGCCAGCAGAGAAACCGGGACTAGCGATATCCAGTTCTTC
abundance: few; j_gene: TRBJ1-5; d_gene: -; v_gene: TRBV6-5; CDR3aa: CASSYSIPGNSNQPQHF; CDR3nt: TGTGCCAGCAGTTACTCCATCCCCGGAAATAGCAATCAGCCCCAGCATTTT
abundance: many; j_gene: TRBJ2-5; d_gene: TRBD2; v_gene: TRBV5-1; CDR3aa: CASSGWGFTSGETQYF; CDR3nt: TGCGCCAGCAGCGGGTGGGGTTTCACTAGCGGAGAGACCCAGTACTTC
abundance: -; j_gene: TRBJ2-3; d_gene: -; v_gene: TRBV28; CDR3aa: CASSPGIAVSDTQYF; CDR3nt: TGTGCCAGCAGTCCGGGAATAGCAGTATCAGATACGCAGTATTTT
abundance: many; j_gene: TRBJ2-1; d_gene: -; v_gene: TRBV9; CDR3aa: CASSPHGGAREQNNEQFF; CDR3nt: TGTGCCAGCAGCCCCCACGGCGGGGCCAGAGAGCAGAACAATGAGCAGTTCTTC
abundance: many; j_gene: TRBJ2-1; d_gene: TRBD2; v_gene: TRBV20-1; CDR3aa: CSARGTSGLNEQFF; CDR3nt: TGCAGTGCTAGAGGGACTAGCGGGTTAAATGAGCAGTTCTTC
abundance: -; j_gene: TRBJ2-2; d_gene: TRBD2; v_gene: TRBV27; CDR3aa: CASSPPGTSFPGELFF; CDR3nt: TGTGCCAGCAGTCCCCCCGGGACTAGCTTTCCCGGGGAGCTGTTTTTT
abundance: -; j_gene: TRBJ1-1; d_gene: -; v_gene: TRBV19; CDR3aa: CASSITRMNTEAFF; CDR3nt: TGTGCCAGTAGTATTACACGCATGAACACTGAAGCTTTCTTT
abundance: many; j_gene: TRBJ2-1; d_gene: -; v_gene: TRBV20-1; CDR3aa: CSARPPSSYNEQFF; CDR3nt: TGCAGTGCTAGGCCCCCAAGCTCCTACAATGAGCAGTTCTTC
abundance: -; j_gene: TRBJ2-1; d_gene: TRBD2; v_gene: TRBV13; CDR3aa: CASSWWGRLAGVPSGSNEQFF; CDR3nt: TGTGCCAGCAGTTGGTGGGGTAGACTAGCGGGAGTTCCTTCAGGGTCCAATGAGCAGTTCTTC
abundance: many; j_gene: TRBJ2-1; d_gene: TRBD2; v_gene: TRBV6-5; CDR3aa: CASSYSAGGLGYNEQFF; CDR3nt: TGTGCCAGCAGTTACTCGGCGGGGGGACTTGGATACAATGAGCAGTTCTTC
abundance: many; j_gene: TRBJ2-7; d_gene: -; v_gene: TRBV12-3/TRBV12-4; CDR3aa: CASSLTIPYEQYF; CDR3nt: TGTGCCAGCAGTTTAACCATCCCCTACGAGCAGTACTTC
abundance: many; j_gene: TRBJ2-2; d_gene: -; v_gene: TRBV24-1; CDR3aa: CATSGPYRQLNTGELFF; CDR3nt: TGTGCCACCAGTGGTCCTTACCGACAGCTCAACACCGGGGAGCTGTTTTTT
abundance: many; j_gene: TRBJ2-1; d_gene: TRBD1; v_gene: TRBV6-1; CDR3aa: CASRGQASSYNEQFF; CDR3nt: TGTGCCAGCAGGGGACAGGCGAGCTCCTACAATGAGCAGTTCTTC
abundance: many; j_gene: TRBJ1-5; d_gene: -; v_gene: TRBV18; CDR3aa: CASSLDRSQPQHF; CDR3nt: TGTGCCAGCTCGCTGGACAGATCCCAGCCCCAGCATTTT
abundance: few; j_gene: TRBJ2-2; d_gene: TRBD2; v_gene: TRBV27; CDR3aa: CASRHGAGGAAGELFF; CDR3nt: TGTGCCAGCAGACACGGAGCGGGAGGGGCGGCCGGGGAGCTGTTTTTT
abundance: -; j_gene: TRBJ2-7; d_gene: TRBD1; v_gene: TRBV30; CDR3aa: CAWRGRGRGSFEQYF; CDR3nt: TGTGCCTGGAGGGGCAGGGGGCGCGGTAGCTTCGAGCAGTACTTC
abundance: few; j_gene: TRBJ2-1; d_gene: -; v_gene: TRBV27; CDR3aa: CASSLSITTYNEQFF; CDR3nt: TGTGCCAGCAGTTTATCGATAACGACCTACAATGAGCAGTTCTTC
abundance: many; j_gene: TRBJ2-5; d_gene: -; v_gene: TRBV29-1; CDR3aa: CSVEEETQYF; CDR3nt: TGCAGCGTTGAGGAAGAGACCCAGTACTTC
abundance: -; j_gene: TRBJ2-5; d_gene: -; v_gene: TRBV7-6; CDR3aa: CASSLAAGAGETQYF; CDR3nt: TGTGCCAGCAGCTTAGCGGCGGGGGCTGGGGAGACCCAGTACTTC
abundance: -; j_gene: TRBJ2-3; d_gene: -; v_gene: TRBV11-3; CDR3aa: CASSPRFARDGDTQYF; CDR3nt: TGTGCCAGCAGCCCCCGTTTTGCCCGGGACGGAGATACGCAGTATTTT
abundance: many; j_gene: TRBJ2-7; d_gene: -; v_gene: TRBV24-1; CDR3aa: CATSDPPGYEQYF; CDR3nt: TGTGCCACCAGTGATCCCCCTGGGTACGAGCAGTACTTC
abundance: few; j_gene: TRBJ1-6; d_gene: -; v_gene: TRBV7-9; CDR3aa: CASSSTGSPSYNSPLHF; CDR3nt: TGTGCCAGCAGCTCCACGGGATCCCCCTCCTATAATTCACCCCTCCACTTT
abundance: few; j_gene: TRBJ1-5; d_gene: -; v_gene: TRBV3-1; CDR3aa: CASSQEHGGLPQHF; CDR3nt: TGTGCCAGCAGCCAAGAGCACGGCGGCCTGCCCCAGCATTTT
abundance: many; j_gene: TRBJ2-3; d_gene: -; v_gene: TRBV18; CDR3aa: CASSPYRETDTQYF; CDR3nt: TGTGCCAGCTCACCATACAGGGAAACAGATACGCAGTATTTT
abundance: many; j_gene: TRBJ2-3; d_gene: TRBD2; v_gene: TRBV6-1; CDR3aa: CASSPLAASGSTDTQYF; CDR3nt: TGTGCCAGCAGCCCATTAGCGGCTAGCGGGAGCACAGATACGCAGTATTTT
abundance: -; j_gene: TRBJ2-1; d_gene: TRBD2; v_gene: TRBV4-1; CDR3aa: CASSPQRGGDEQFF; CDR3nt: TGCGCCAGCAGTCCACAACGGGGGGGGGATGAGCAGTTCTTC
abundance: few; j_gene: TRBJ2-7; d_gene: TRBD1; v_gene: TRBV19; CDR3aa: CASSFGQGAPGAYEQYF; CDR3nt: TGTGCCAGCTCGTTCGGACAGGGGGCGCCGGGGGCCTACGAGCAGTACTTC
abundance: many; j_gene: TRBJ1-5; d_gene: TRBD1; v_gene: TRBV15; CDR3aa: CATSSGGRDRVNQPQHF; CDR3nt: TGTGCCACCAGCAGCGGTGGACGGGACAGAGTCAATCAGCCCCAGCATTTT
abundance: many; j_gene: TRBJ1-4; d_gene: TRBD1; v_gene: TRBV20-1; CDR3aa: CSAPPGTGVEKLFF; CDR3nt: TGCAGTGCGCCCCCCGGGACAGGGGTTGAAAAACTGTTTTTT
abundance: few; j_gene: TRBJ2-1; d_gene: -; v_gene: TRBV7-3; CDR3aa: CASSHSRASYNEQFF; CDR3nt: TGTGCCAGCAGCCATTCGCGGGCCTCCTACAATGAGCAGTTCTTC
abundance: many; j_gene: TRBJ2-7; d_gene: -; v_gene: TRBV28; CDR3aa: CASSFPAPEQYF; CDR3nt: TGTGCCAGCAGTTTCCCCGCTCCCGAGCAGTACTTC
abundance: -; j_gene: TRBJ1-2; d_gene: -; v_gene: TRBV28; CDR3aa: CASSFVANYGYTF; CDR3nt: TGTGCCAGCAGTTTCGTGGCTAACTATGGCTACACCTTC
abundance: many; j_gene: TRBJ2-7; d_gene: TRBD1; v_gene: TRBV11-2; CDR3aa: CASSLDTGGPYEQYF; CDR3nt: TGTGCCAGCAGCTTAGATACAGGGGGGCCCTATGAGCAGTACTTC
abundance: many; j_gene: TRBJ2-3; d_gene: -; v_gene: TRBV6-1; CDR3aa: CASSRDSNTDTQYF; CDR3nt: TGTGCCAGCAGTAGGGACTCTAACACAGATACGCAGTATTTT
abundance: many; j_gene: TRBJ2-3; d_gene: TRBD2; v_gene: TRBV20-1; CDR3aa: CSAPGTSGTDTQYF; CDR3nt: TGCAGTGCTCCCGGGACTAGCGGCACAGATACGCAGTATTTT
abundance: many; j_gene: TRBJ2-3; d_gene: -; v_gene: TRBV12-5; CDR3aa: CASGSFFSEITDTQYF; CDR3nt: TGTGCTAGTGGATCTTTTTTCTCGGAGATAACAGATACGCAGTATTTT
abundance: many; j_gene: TRBJ1-2; d_gene: -; v_gene: TRBV12-3/TRBV12-4; CDR3aa: CASSPGRADGYTF; CDR3nt: TGTGCCAGCAGCCCAGGGAGGGCCGATGGCTACACCTTC